This T cell receptor beta chain is from a study of T cells after yellow fever vaccination. Whole-study results and caveats: Booster sampling recovered most clones from primary vaccination (96% CD4, around 88% CD8). A secondary response was less intense yet reached its peak sooner, at day 5 versus 15.

About this clonotype: Its antigen remains unknown.

The V gene's germline CDR1 is SGHTA and CDR2 FQGTGA. The V end lost 1 base, the J end lost 5 bases, and 9 bases lay between the germline ends. The CDR3 contains 14 residues. TCRdb passed the 5' RACE reads through MiXCR, listing each CDR3 protein once. The data contain about 160,000 distinct CDR3 sequences, 6.5% to 8.5% of them singletons. The sequencing here drew on CD4+ T cells sorted from PBMCs, taken about 5 days after the first yellow fever vaccination. The chain combines TRBV7-3 with TRBJ2-1; D unresolved. This sequence originates from a man between 18 and 29 years old who received the YFV17D yellow fever vaccine. The CDR3 reads CASSLNRLNNEQFF. The CDR3 bases are TGTGCCAGCAGCTTAAACCGGCTTAACAATGAGCAGTTCTTC.